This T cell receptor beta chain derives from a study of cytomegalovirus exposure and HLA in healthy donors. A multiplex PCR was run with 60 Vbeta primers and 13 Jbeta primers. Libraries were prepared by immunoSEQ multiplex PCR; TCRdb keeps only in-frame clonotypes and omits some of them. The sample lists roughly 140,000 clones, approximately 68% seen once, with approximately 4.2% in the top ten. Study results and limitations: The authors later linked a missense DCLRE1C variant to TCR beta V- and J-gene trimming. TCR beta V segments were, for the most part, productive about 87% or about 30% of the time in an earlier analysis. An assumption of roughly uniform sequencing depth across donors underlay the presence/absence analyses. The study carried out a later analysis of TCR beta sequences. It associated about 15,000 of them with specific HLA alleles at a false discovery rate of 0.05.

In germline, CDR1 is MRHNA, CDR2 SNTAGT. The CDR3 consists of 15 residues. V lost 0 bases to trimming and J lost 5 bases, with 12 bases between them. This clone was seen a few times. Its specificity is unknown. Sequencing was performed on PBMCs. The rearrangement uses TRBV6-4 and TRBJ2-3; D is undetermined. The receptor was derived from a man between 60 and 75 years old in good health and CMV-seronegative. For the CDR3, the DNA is TGTGCCAGCAGTGACTCCAACAGTCTGGTAGATACGCAGTATTTT. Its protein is CASSDSNSLVDTQYF.